A selection of T cell receptor beta chains follows, all from one sample in a study of CD8 T cells in ankylosing spondylitis. TCRdb recomputed calls from the 5' RACE reads with MiXCR, one row per CDR3 protein. Of around 440,000 distinct CDR3 sequences detected, 17% appear once; the ten largest clones hold 0.85% to 1.3%. The specimen sequenced was blood, either unsorted or a sorted T cell fraction (not recorded which). Receptors were obtained from a male donor with ankylosing spondylitis. Both conserved end residues are part of each CDR3. Fields, in order: V gene, CDR3 length, clone size, CDR3 protein. The size field is filled for only some rows; it gives once, few, many or a size class.

TRBV20-1 | 14 | - | CSARLGVALETQYF
TRBV20-1 | 14 | few | CSARGRLAGHEQFF
TRBV20-1 | 13 | - | CSTTGKVTDTQYF
TRBV18 | 12 | few | CASSRRTGKAFF
TRBV15 | 15 | few | CATSRGGNSNTEAFF
TRBV4-2 | 13 | many | CASSLVATGELFF
TRBV5-1 | 13 | few | CASSLATNQPQHF
TRBV6-2/TRBV6-3 | 15 | - | CASTRSGTGDSPLHF
TRBV5-1 | 15 | many | CASSLVRLEYNEQFF
TRBV9 | 21 | few | CASSPPGRGLAGGEAKNIQYF
TRBV5-1 | 18 | - | CASSLVVPLAGSYNEQFF
TRBV4-1 | 16 | few | CASSQDPFRENTEAFF
TRBV20-1 | 12 | few | CSALRGNQPQHF
TRBV5-1 | 18 | many | CASSGVAGGLPNTGELFF
TRBV7-2 | 11 | many | CASSLGGWAFF
TRBV4-2 | 19 | few | CASSQDNRGLLVAKNIQYF
TRBV7-6 | 13 | - | CASSLGLSYGYTF
TRBV6-5 | 13 | - | CASSYYKNTEAFF
TRBV15 | 20 | few | CATSRDPLAGGQISYNEQFF
TRBV6-2/TRBV6-3 | 12 | - | CASSYRRDGYTF
TRBV7-2 | 14 | few | CASSYDNGATEAFF
TRBV20-1 | 15 | - | CSARGSSSYNSPLHF
TRBV20-1 | 11 | - | CSAPRTGVQYF
TRBV7-8 | 14 | few | CASSLTDSNYGYTF
TRBV5-6 | 14 | - | CASSLGQPQETQYF
TRBV6-1 | 15 | few | CASSEARGQGGTQYF
TRBV27 | 15 | - | CASSLGPQRRDTQYF
TRBV10-3 | 13 | few | CAITRDANYGYTF
TRBV6-5 | 14 | few | CASSYSGENQPQHF
TRBV28 | 15 | many | CASSSPSGSTDTQYF
TRBV4-3 | 13 | few | CASSQGQTYGYTF
TRBV20-1 | 14 | few | CSAEGGGPTDTQYF
TRBV5-4 | 13 | - | CASSWHGVYEQYF
TRBV12-3/TRBV12-4 | 16 | - | CASSQGQSLANQPQHF
TRBV9 | 15 | - | CASSAVVQGRYGYTF
TRBV28 | 12 | few | CASSFGTNEQFF
TRBV7-2 | 15 | few | CASSLGPHSYNEQFF
TRBV5-8 | 16 | few | CASSMGVSYGYNEQFF
TRBV7-8 | 17 | - | CASSPGSIGGPYNEQFF
TRBV5-1 | 15 | many | CASSLGGVTYNEQFF
TRBV9 | 13 | few | CASSTGGSYEQYF
TRBV6-5 | 15 | few | CASSYSFSSTDTQYF
TRBV2 | 13 | few | CASSIHRDEKLFF
TRBV28 | 14 | - | CASSFWAGADEQYF
TRBV5-6 | 14 | few | CASSLQERGRGYTF
TRBV7-7 | 15 | few | CASSLGLAGGSEQFF
TRBV28 | 13 | many | CASRQQVNTEAFF
TRBV20-1 | 15 | - | CSTLPPGQGAREQYF